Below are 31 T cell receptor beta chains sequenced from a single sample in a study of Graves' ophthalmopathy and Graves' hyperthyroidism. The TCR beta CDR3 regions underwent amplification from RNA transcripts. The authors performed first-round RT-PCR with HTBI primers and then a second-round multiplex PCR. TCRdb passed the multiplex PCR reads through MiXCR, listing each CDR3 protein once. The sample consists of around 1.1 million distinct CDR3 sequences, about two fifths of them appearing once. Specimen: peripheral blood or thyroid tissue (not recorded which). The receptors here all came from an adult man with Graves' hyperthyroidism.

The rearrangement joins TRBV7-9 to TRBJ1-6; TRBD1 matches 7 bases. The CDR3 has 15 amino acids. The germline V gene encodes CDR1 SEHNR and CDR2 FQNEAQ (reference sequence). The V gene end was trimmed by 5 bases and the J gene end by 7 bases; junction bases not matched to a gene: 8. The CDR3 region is CASSEPGQSNSPLHF. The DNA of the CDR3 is TGTGCCAGCAGCGAGCCGGGACAGAGCAATTCACCCCTCCACTTT.

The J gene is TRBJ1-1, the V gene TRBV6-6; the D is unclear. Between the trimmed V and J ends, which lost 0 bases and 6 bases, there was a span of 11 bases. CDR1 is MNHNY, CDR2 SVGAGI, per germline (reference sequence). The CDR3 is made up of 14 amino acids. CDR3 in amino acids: CASSYSAEGSEAFF. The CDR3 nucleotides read TGTGCCAGCAGTTACTCGGCCGAAGGATCTGAAGCTTTCTTT.

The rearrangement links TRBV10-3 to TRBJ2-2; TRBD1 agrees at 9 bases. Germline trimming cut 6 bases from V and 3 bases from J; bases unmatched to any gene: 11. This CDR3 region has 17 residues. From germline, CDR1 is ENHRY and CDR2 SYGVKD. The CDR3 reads CAIRWTGERADTGELFF. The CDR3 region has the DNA TGTGCCATCAGATGGACAGGGGAGAGAGCGGACACCGGGGAGCTGTTTTTT.

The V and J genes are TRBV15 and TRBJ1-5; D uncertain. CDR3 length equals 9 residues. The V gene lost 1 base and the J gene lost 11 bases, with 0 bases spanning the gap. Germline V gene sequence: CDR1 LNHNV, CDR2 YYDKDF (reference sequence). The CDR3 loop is CATSRAQHF. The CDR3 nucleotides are TGTGCCACCAGCAGAGCCCAGCATTTT.

The CDR3 protein is CAISDGTGIQHF. The CDR3, as DNA: TGTGCCATCAGTGACGGGACAGGGATTCAGCATTTT. J is TRBJ1-5 and V is TRBV10-3; 9 bases are a match to TRBD1. CDR1 and CDR2 (germline): ENHRY, SYGVKD. Germline trimming cut 3 bases from V and 13 bases from J; bases unmatched to any gene: 4. This CDR3 region has 12 residues.

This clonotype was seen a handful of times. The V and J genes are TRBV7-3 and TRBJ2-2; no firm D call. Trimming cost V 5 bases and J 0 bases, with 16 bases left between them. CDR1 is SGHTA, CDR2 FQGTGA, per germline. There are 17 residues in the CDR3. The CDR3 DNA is TGTGCCAGCAGCCTCTACCCTACTAACACGAACACCGGGGAGCTGTTTTTT. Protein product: CASSLYPTNTNTGELFF.

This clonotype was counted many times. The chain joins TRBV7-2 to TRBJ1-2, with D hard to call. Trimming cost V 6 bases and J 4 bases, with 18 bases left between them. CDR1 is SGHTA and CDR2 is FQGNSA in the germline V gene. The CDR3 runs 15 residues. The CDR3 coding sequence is TGTGCCAGCAGGCTCAGTTTCCCAGCTGGCTATGGCTACACCTTC. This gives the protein CASRLSFPAGYGYTF.

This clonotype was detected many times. CDR3: CASSTGTTNTEAFF. The CDR3 DNA reads TGTGCCAGCAGTACCGGGACAACGAACACTGAAGCTTTCTTT. The genes are TRBV12-3 or TRBV12-4 and TRBJ1-1; weak D call: TRBD1 (6 bases). CDR3 length equals 14 residues. Trimming shortened V by 5 bases and J by 1 base, and 11 bases separated the two germline ends.

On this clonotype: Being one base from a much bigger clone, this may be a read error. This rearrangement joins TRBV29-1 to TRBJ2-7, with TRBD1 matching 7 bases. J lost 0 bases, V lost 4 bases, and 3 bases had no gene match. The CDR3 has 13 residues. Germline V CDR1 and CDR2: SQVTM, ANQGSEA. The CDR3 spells CSVGGDSSYEQYF. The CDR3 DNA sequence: TGCAGCGTTGGTGGGGACAGCTCCTACGAGCAGTACTTC.

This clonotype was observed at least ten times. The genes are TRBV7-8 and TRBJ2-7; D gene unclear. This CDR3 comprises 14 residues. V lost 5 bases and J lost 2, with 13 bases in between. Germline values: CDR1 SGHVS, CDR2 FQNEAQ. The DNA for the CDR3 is TGTGCCAGCAGCACCAGACTGAGTCCCTACGAGCAGTACTTC. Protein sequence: CASSTRLSPYEQYF. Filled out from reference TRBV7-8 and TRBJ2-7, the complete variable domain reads GAGVSQSPRYKVAKRGQDVALRCDPISGHVSLFWYQQALGQGPEFLTYFQNEAQLDKSGLPSDRFFAERPEGSVSTLKIQRTQQEDSAVYLCASSTRLSPYEQYFGPGTRLTVT.

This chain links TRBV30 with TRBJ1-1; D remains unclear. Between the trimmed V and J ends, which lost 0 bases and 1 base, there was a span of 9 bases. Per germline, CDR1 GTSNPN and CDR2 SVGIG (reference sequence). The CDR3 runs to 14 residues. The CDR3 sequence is CAWSVMMGNTEAFF. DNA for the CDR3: TGTGCCTGGAGTGTAATGATGGGGAACACTGAAGCTTTCTTT.

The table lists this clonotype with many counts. This chain's CDR3 is CASSQAGYDGYTF. CDR3 sequence (DNA): TGTGCCAGCAGCCAAGCTGGGTATGATGGCTACACCTTC. V is TRBV14 and J is TRBJ1-2, with D hard to call. There are 13 residues in the CDR3. Germline V gene lookup returns CDR1 SGHDN and CDR2 FVKESK. Trimming cost V 1 base and J 6 bases, with 9 bases left between them.

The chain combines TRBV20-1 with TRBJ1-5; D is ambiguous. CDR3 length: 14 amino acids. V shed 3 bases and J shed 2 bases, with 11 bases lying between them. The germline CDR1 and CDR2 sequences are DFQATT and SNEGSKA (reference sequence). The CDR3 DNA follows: TGCAGTGCTAGTAGAGGGCAGGGCAATCAGCCCCAGCATTTT. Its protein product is CSASRGQGNQPQHF.

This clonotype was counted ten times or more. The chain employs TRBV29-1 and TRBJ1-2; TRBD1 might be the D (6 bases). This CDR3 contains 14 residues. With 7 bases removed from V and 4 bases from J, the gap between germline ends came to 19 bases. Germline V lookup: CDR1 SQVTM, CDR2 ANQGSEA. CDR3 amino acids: CSAEFYRASYGYTF. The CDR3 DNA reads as TGCAGCGCTGAGTTTTACAGGGCTTCCTATGGCTACACCTTC.

The CDR3 sequence is CASSLTGEGQPQHF. The CDR3, as DNA: TGTGCCAGCAGTTTGACAGGGGAAGGCCAGCCCCAGCATTTT. The chain is built from TRBV6-5 and TRBJ1-5, with 8 bases aligning to TRBD1. The CDR3 consists of 14 residues. V dropped 4 bases and J dropped 7; count of bases not matched to a gene: 6. Germline values: CDR1 MNHEY, CDR2 SVGAGI.

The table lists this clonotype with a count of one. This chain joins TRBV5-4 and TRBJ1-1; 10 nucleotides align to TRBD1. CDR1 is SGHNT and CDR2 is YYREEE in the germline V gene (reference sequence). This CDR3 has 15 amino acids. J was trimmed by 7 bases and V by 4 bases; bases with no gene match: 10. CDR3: CASSLGGQGVFEAFF. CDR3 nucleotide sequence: TGTGCCAGCAGCCTGGGCGGACAGGGGGTATTTGAAGCTTTCTTT.

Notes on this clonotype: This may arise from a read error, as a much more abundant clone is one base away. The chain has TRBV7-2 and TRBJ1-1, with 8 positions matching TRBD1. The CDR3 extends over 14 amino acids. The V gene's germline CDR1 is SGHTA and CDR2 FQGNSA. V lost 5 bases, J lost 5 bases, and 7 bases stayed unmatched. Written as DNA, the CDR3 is TGTGCCAGCAGCGTGGACAGGGTGGAGACTGAAGCTTTCTTT. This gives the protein CASSVDRVETEAFF.

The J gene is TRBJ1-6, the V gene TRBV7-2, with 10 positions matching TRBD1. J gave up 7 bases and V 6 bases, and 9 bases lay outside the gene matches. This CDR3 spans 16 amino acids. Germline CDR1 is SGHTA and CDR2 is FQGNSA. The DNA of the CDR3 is TGTGCCAGCAGTTACTCGACAGGGGGCTGGAATTCACCCCTCCACTTT. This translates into CASSYSTGGWNSPLHF.

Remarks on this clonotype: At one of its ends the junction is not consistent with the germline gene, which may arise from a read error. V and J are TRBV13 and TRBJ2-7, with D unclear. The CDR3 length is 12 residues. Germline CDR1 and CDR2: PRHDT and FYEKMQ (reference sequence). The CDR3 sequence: CASSLGYYGQYF. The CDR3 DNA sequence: TGTGCCAGCAGTCTAGGGTACTACGGGCAGTACTTC.

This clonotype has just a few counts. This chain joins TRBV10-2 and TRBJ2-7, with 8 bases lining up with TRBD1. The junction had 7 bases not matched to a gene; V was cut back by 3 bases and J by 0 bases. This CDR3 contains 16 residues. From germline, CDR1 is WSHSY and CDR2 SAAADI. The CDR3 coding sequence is TGCGCCAGCAGTGATATGGCAGGGGGCCTCTCCTACGAGCAGTACTTC. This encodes CASSDMAGGLSYEQYF.

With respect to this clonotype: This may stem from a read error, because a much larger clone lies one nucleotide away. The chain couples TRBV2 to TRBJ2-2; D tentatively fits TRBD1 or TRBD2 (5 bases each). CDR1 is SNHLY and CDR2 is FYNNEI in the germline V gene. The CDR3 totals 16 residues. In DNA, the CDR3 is TGTGCCAGCAGACCCGACAGAACGACGAACACCGGGGAGCTGCTTTTT. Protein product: CASRPDRTTNTGELLF.

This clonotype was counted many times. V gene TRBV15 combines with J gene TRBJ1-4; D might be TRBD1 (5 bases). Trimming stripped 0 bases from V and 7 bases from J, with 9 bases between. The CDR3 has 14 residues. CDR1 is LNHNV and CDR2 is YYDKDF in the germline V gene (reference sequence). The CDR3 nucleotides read TGTGCCACCAGCAGAGATATCGGGGGTGAAAAACTGTTTTTT. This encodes CATSRDIGGEKLFF.

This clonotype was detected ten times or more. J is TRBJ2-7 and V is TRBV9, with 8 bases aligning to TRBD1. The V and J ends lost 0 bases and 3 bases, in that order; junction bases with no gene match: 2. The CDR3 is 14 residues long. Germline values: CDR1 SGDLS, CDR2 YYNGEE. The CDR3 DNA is TGTGCCAGCAGCGTAGGCGGACAGGGCTACGAGCAGTACTTC. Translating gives CASSVGGQGYEQYF.

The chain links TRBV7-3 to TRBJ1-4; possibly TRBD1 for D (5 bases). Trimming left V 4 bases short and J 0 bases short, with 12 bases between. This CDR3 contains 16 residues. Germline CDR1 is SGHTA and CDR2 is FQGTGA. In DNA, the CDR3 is TGTGCCAGCAGCTCCCAGGGTTCTGCAACTAATGAAAAACTGTTTTTT. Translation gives CASSSQGSATNEKLFF.

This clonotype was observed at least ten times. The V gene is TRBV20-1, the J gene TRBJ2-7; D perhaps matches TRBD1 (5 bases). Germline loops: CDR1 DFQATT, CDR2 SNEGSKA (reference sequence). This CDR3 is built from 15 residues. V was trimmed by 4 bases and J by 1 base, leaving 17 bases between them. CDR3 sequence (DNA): TGCAGTGCTACCGGTAAAGGGGCGTCATCCTACGAGCAGTACTTC. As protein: CSATGKGASSYEQYF.

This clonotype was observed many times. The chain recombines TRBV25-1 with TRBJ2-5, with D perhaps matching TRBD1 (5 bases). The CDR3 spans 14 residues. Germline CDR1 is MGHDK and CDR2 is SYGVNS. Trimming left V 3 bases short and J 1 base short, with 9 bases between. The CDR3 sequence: CASSETVLQETQYF. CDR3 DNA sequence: TGTGCCAGCAGTGAGACAGTACTCCAAGAGACCCAGTACTTC.

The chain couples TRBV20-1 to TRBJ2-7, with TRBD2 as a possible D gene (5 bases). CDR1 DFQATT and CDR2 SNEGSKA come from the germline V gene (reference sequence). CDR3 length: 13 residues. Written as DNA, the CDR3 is TGCAGGGCCCTCGGGAAAACGGAATACGAGCAGTACTTC. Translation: CRALGKTEYEQYF.

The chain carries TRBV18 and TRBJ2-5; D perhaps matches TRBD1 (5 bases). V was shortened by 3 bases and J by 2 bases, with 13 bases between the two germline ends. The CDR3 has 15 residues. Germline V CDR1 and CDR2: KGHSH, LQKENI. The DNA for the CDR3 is TGTGCCAGCTCACCTTTAACAGGAAAACAAGAGACCCAGTACTTC. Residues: CASSPLTGKQETQYF.

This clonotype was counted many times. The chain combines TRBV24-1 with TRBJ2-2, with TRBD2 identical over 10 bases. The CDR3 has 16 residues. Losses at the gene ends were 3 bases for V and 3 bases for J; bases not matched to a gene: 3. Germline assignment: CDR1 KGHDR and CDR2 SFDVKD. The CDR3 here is CATSDVLAGDTGELFF. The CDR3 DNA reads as TGTGCCACCAGTGATGTGCTAGCGGGAGACACCGGGGAGCTGTTTTTT.

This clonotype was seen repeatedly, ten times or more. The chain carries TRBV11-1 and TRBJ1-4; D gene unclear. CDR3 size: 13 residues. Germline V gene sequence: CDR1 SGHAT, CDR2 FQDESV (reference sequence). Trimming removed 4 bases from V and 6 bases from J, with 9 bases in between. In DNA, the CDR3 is TGTGCCAGCAGCTACTTTCCCGATGAAAAACTGTTTTTT. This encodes CASSYFPDEKLFF.

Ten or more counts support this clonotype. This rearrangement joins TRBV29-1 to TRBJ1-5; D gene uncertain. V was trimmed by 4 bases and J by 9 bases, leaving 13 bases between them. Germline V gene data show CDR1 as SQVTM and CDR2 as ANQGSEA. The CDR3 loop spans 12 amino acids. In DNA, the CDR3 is TGCAGCGTTGGTGGTGCACTGGGGCCCCAGCATTTT. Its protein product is CSVGGALGPQHF.